This T cell receptor (beta chain) originates from a study of HIV-infected patients and healthy controls. MiXCR, run by TCRdb on the 5' RACE reads, gives a single entry per CDR3 protein. In the table there are around 64,000 distinct CDR3 sequences, approximately 15% of which are singletons. This CDR3 spans 14 amino acids. Trimming stripped 6 bases from V and 0 bases from J, with 12 bases between. Germline V gene lookup returns CDR1 SQVTM and CDR2 ANQGSEA. The sequenced sample consisted of CD4+ T cells from blood. The chain combines TRBV29-1 with TRBJ2-1; D is ambiguous. The TCR originated in a human donor in good health. DNA for the CDR3: TGCAGCGTGGCGGTCCGAAGCTCCTACAATGAGCAGTTCTTC. This sequence encodes CSVAVRSSYNEQFF.